The 32 T cell receptor beta chains given below trace back to one sample, sequenced in a study of T cell changes during pregnancy in multiple sclerosis. Data came from immunoSEQ multiplex PCR; TCRdb stores just in-frame clones and leaves some out. The table lists about 21,000 clones, less than 90% of them singletons. The source material was CD8+ T cells from peripheral blood mononuclear cells, sampled after pregnancy. The source is a female donor in good health, enrolled as a control in a pregnancy study.

This clone was counted between two and nine times. The chain couples TRBV30 to TRBJ1-5, with D uncertain. Germline V lookup: CDR1 GTSNPN, CDR2 SVGIG (reference sequence). The CDR3 totals 14 residues. Trimming shortened V by 2 bases and J by 5 bases, and 13 bases separated the two germline ends. The CDR3 here is CAWSSLSGDQPQHF. CDR3 coding DNA: TGTGCCTGGAGTTCCTTAAGCGGGGATCAGCCCCAGCATTTT.

The rearrangement links TRBV21-1 to TRBJ1-1; the table's TRBD1 call for D was not verified on the DNA. TRBV21-1 is marked as a pseudogene. The CDR3 totals 12 residues. In nucleotides, the CDR3 is TGTGCCAGCAGCAAAGGGGGCAGTGAAGCTTTCTTT. Its protein product is CASSKGGSEAFF.

J is TRBJ2-2 and V is TRBV11-2; 10 bases are shared with TRBD1. The germline V gene encodes CDR1 SGHAT and CDR2 FQNNGV. The junction had 10 bases not matched to a gene; V was cut back by 5 bases and J by 4 bases. This CDR3 is 17 amino acids long. The CDR3 is CASSRGDRGPTTGELFF. Written as DNA, the CDR3 is TGTGCCAGCAGCAGAGGAGACAGGGGGCCAACCACCGGGGAGCTGTTTTTT.

This sequence joins TRBV10-3 and TRBJ1-1, with a tentative D call TRBD1 (5 bases). This CDR3 is built from 12 residues. CDR1 and CDR2 from the germline V gene are ENHRY and SYGVKD. V lost 5 bases and J 5 bases, leaving 9 bases between the germline ends. This CDR3 is CAISSGGTEAFF. CDR3 DNA sequence: TGTGCCATCAGTAGCGGGGGAACTGAAGCTTTCTTT.

This chain connects TRBV6-1 to TRBJ2-7, with 7 bases that match TRBD1. Germline V lookup: CDR1 MNHNS, CDR2 SASEGT. Trimming at V came to 2 bases and at J to 1 base, leaving 5 bases not matched to a gene. The CDR3 consists of 15 residues. The CDR3 region is CASSERQGPSYEQYF. CDR3 DNA sequence: TGTGCCAGCAGTGAACGACAGGGCCCTTCCTACGAGCAGTACTTC.

The rearrangement links TRBV6-5 to TRBJ2-5; perhaps TRBD1 as D (5 bases). Between the trimmed V and J ends, which lost 6 bases and 5 bases, there was a span of 13 bases. The CDR3 is 13 amino acids. Per the germline V gene, CDR1 is MNHEY and CDR2 is SVGAGI. CDR3 coding DNA: TGTGCCAGCAGCTCCAAAGGGGTGGAGACCCAGTACTTC. The encoded protein is CASSSKGVETQYF.

J is TRBJ2-1 and V is TRBV4-3; tentative D call: TRBD2 (5 bases). The V and J ends lost 0 bases and 10 bases respectively, with 10 bases between them. The CDR3 totals 13 residues. The germline V gene has CDR1 LGHNA and CDR2 YSLEER. This chain's CDR3 is CASSQDTEGEQFF. The DNA of the CDR3 is TGCGCCAGCAGCCAAGACACCGAGGGCGAGCAGTTCTTC.

The chain uses TRBV29-1 and TRBJ1-2; D gene unclear. The germline gives CDR1 SQVTM, CDR2 ANQGSEA. Trimming removed 5 bases from V and 8 bases from J, with 15 bases in between. The CDR3 is 12 amino acids. The CDR3 sequence is CSVTLGDGGYTF. In DNA, the CDR3 is TGCAGCGTTACCCTCGGAGACGGAGGCTACACCTTC.

The chain carries TRBV4-3 and TRBJ2-1, with unresolved D. The CDR3 loop spans 16 amino acids. Germline lookup yields CDR1 LGHNA and CDR2 YSLEER. Deletions cut 4 bases from V and 0 bases from J, with 13 bases between. CDR3: CASSPGARSSYNEQFF. CDR3 sequence (DNA): TGCGCCAGCAGCCCTGGAGCCCGGAGCTCCTACAATGAGCAGTTCTTC.

This clone was seen a handful of times. This chain joins TRBV6-5 and TRBJ1-6; 9 nucleotides match TRBD1. The germline CDR1 and CDR2 sequences are MNHEY and SVGAGI. The V and J ends lost 6 bases and 6 bases, in that order; junction bases with no gene match: 6. The CDR3 contains 15 residues. For the CDR3, the DNA is TGTGCCAGCAGGTTCGGGACAGGGACTAATTCACCCCTCCACTTT. Its protein is CASRFGTGTNSPLHF.

J is TRBJ2-2 and V is TRBV5-4; D gene ambiguous. The CDR3 spans 14 residues. Germline assignment: CDR1 SGHNT and CDR2 YYREEE (reference sequence). Trimming took 4 bases from V and 4 from J, leaving 11 bases between them. Here the CDR3 DNA reads TGTGCCAGCAGCCCAGACCAGGCCACCGGGGAGCTGTTTTTT. It specifies CASSPDQATGELFF.

The chain joins TRBV27 to TRBJ2-7, with 10 nucleotides matching TRBD2. This CDR3 is built from 16 residues. The trim removed 8 bases at V and 2 bases at J, leaving 12 bases unmatched. The V gene's germline CDR1 is MNHEY and CDR2 SMNVEV (reference sequence). DNA of the CDR3: TGTGCCAGCCGCGGTGGGGCTAGCGGGAGCCCCTACGAGCAGTACTTC. The encoded protein is CASRGGASGSPYEQYF.

CDR3 sequence reads: CASSATVGQETQYF. The CDR3 DNA sequence: TGTGCCAGCAGTGCGACAGTTGGACAAGAGACCCAGTACTTC. V gene TRBV6-1 combines with J gene TRBJ2-5; a possible D gene is TRBD1 (5 bases). Trimming took off 4 bases at V and 2 bases at J, with 11 bases between the two ends. CDR1 is MNHNS and CDR2 is SASEGT in the germline V gene. The CDR3 contains 14 residues.

This chain uses TRBV30 with TRBJ2-7; TRBD1 aligns across 8 bases. The length of the CDR3 is 16 residues. Per germline, CDR1 GTSNPN and CDR2 SVGIG (reference sequence). V shed 3 bases, J shed 2 bases, and the junction held 12 bases outside the gene matches. The CDR3 DNA reads TGTGCCTGGAGCACGACGACAGGGGAAAACCCCTACGAGCAGTACTTC. Protein: CAWSTTTGENPYEQYF.

The CDR3 DNA reads TGTGCCAGCAGCAACAGGGGCAAGGGCTACACCTTC. This codes for CASSNRGKGYTF. The chain is built from TRBV27 and TRBJ1-2, with 7 bases matching TRBD1. V trimming: 6 bases; J trimming: 8 bases; junction bases outside the gene matches: 6. This CDR3 is built from 12 residues. CDR1 MNHEY and CDR2 SMNVEV come from the germline V gene (reference sequence).

This chain connects TRBV19 to TRBJ2-2; 11 bases agree with TRBD2. Germline V gene data show CDR1 as LNHDA and CDR2 as SQIVND (reference sequence). Trimming took 7 bases from V and 1 from J; bases not matched to a gene: 11. CDR3 length: 18 residues. The DNA of the CDR3 is TGTGCCAGTAAGGAGGGCCTAGCGGGGGGTTGGAACACCGGGGAGCTGTTTTTT. Its translation: CASKEGLAGGWNTGELFF.

V is TRBV2 and J is TRBJ1-1, with D perhaps TRBD1 (5 bases). CDR1 and CDR2 (germline): SNHLY, FYNNEI. The V gene lost 6 bases and the J gene lost 7 bases, with 15 bases spanning the gap. The CDR3 runs 13 residues. For the CDR3, the DNA is TGTGCCAGCAGCAACAGGATCTCGATTGAAGCTTTCTTT. Its protein product is CASSNRISIEAFF.

This sequence joins TRBV5-4 and TRBJ2-3; 12 bases agree with TRBD2. This CDR3 has 16 residues. With V trimmed by 5 bases and J by 1 base, 5 bases remained unmatched. Per the germline V gene, CDR1 is SGHNT and CDR2 is YYREEE (reference sequence). CDR3 sequence: CASSPLAGGGTDTQYF. CDR3 nucleotide sequence: TGTGCCAGCAGTCCGCTAGCGGGAGGGGGCACAGATACGCAGTATTTT.

This clone is large. CDR3 sequence reads: CATSRDRSGGPGTDTQYF. Here the CDR3 DNA reads TGTGCCACCAGCAGAGATCGTAGCGGGGGGCCGGGGACAGATACGCAGTATTTT. The rearrangement uses TRBV15 and TRBJ2-3, with TRBD2 matching 10 bases. CDR1 is LNHNV and CDR2 is YYDKDF in the germline V gene (reference sequence). The junction had 9 bases not matched to a gene; V was cut back by 0 bases and J by 3 bases. The CDR3 runs to 18 residues.

V gene TRBV6-5 combines with J gene TRBJ2-7, with D maybe TRBD1 (6 bases). Per the germline V gene, CDR1 is MNHEY and CDR2 is SVGAGI. Trimming left V 6 bases short and J 3 bases short, with 12 bases between. The CDR3 loop spans 13 amino acids. The CDR3 protein is CASRAGQSYEQYF. The CDR3 DNA is TGTGCCAGCAGGGCTGGACAGAGCTACGAGCAGTACTTC.

This rearrangement joins TRBV14 to TRBJ2-7, with 8 bases fitting TRBD1. With V trimmed by 4 bases and J by 0 bases, 5 bases remained unmatched. The CDR3 totals 15 residues. Germline V gene sequence: CDR1 SGHDN, CDR2 FVKESK. The CDR3 spells CASSPGQASSYEQYF. In DNA form, the CDR3 reads TGTGCCAGCAGCCCGGGACAGGCGAGCTCCTACGAGCAGTACTTC.

Details on this clone: The junction departs from germline at one end; a sequencing error may be responsible. V gene TRBV15 combines with J gene TRBJ1-6; tentatively, D is TRBD1 (5 bases). This CDR3 region has 15 residues. From germline, CDR1 is LNHNV and CDR2 YYDKDF (reference sequence). The CDR3: CATSGDSSYNSPLHF. The DNA for the CDR3 is TGTGCCACCAGCGGAGACAGCTCCTATAATTCACCCCTCCACTTT.

The chain carries TRBV7-2 and TRBJ1-5; TRBD1 might be the D (5 bases). Trimming took off 5 bases at V and 9 bases at J, with 20 bases between the two ends. CDR3 length: 15 residues. CDR1 and CDR2 from the germline V gene are SGHTA and FQGNSA. The CDR3 reads CASSPAGGEIWPQHF. CDR3 bases: TGTGCCAGCAGCCCCGCGGGGGGAGAGATATGGCCCCAGCATTTT.

This chain joins TRBV6-5 and TRBJ1-1; D unresolved. The CDR3 has 14 amino acids. Germline V gives CDR1 MNHEY, CDR2 SVGAGI. The V end was cut by 2 bases, the J end by 4 bases, with 11 bases between. The CDR3 sequence is CASSYGNGGTEAFF. The CDR3 DNA sequence: TGTGCCAGCAGTTACGGTAACGGAGGCACTGAAGCTTTCTTT.

The rearrangement joins TRBV6-6 to TRBJ1-2, with 10 bases aligning to TRBD1. V was clipped by 6 bases and J by 3 bases; unmatched bases: 10. Per the germline V gene, CDR1 is MNHNY and CDR2 is SVGAGI (reference sequence). The CDR3 has 16 amino acids. Here the CDR3 reads CASSSRQGALYYGYTF. Here the CDR3 DNA reads TGTGCCAGCAGCAGCAGACAGGGGGCCTTATACTATGGCTACACCTTC.

This clone was counted between two and nine times. The chain carries TRBV19 and TRBJ1-2, with D perhaps TRBD1 (6 bases). CDR1 and CDR2 from the germline V gene are LNHDA and SQIVND (reference sequence). This CDR3 has 16 amino acids. V dropped 8 bases and J dropped 3 bases, with 22 bases sitting between them. The CDR3 sequence: CASAPSGTHLDYGYTF. The CDR3 nucleotides read TGTGCCAGTGCCCCTTCCGGGACACACCTAGACTATGGCTACACCTTC.

The V and J genes are TRBV27 and TRBJ1-5, with D perhaps matching TRBD1 (5 bases). CDR1 is MNHEY and CDR2 is SMNVEV in the germline V gene (reference sequence). V lost 6 bases, J lost 6 bases, and 18 bases lay in between. There are 15 residues in the CDR3. CDR3 sequence: CASSPFWGGGQPQHF. For the CDR3, the DNA is TGTGCCAGCAGCCCCTTTTGGGGGGGAGGTCAGCCCCAGCATTTT.

This clone was counted only a few times. The chain employs TRBV14 and TRBJ1-1; TRBD1 agrees at 9 bases. Germline CDR1 and CDR2: SGHDN and FVKESK. CDR3 length equals 16 residues. Trimming at V came to 2 bases and at J to 7 bases, leaving 11 bases not matched to a gene. The DNA for the CDR3 is TGTGCCAGCAGCCAAAGGACAGGGGAAGGATCTGGTGAAGCTTTCTTT. Translating it yields CASSQRTGEGSGEAFF.

This rearrangement joins TRBV29-1 to TRBJ2-7; 7 nucleotides agree with TRBD1. The trim removed 7 bases at V and 0 bases at J, leaving 6 bases unmatched. The CDR3 covers 13 residues. Germline lookup yields CDR1 SQVTM and CDR2 ANQGSEA. The CDR3 here is CSAEDRSSYEQYF. The DNA for the CDR3 is TGCAGCGCTGAGGACAGGAGCTCCTACGAGCAGTACTTC.

The V call is TRBV4-3, the J call TRBJ2-3; 11 nucleotides align to TRBD2. This CDR3 has 15 residues. In germline, CDR1 is LGHNA, CDR2 YSLEER. The V segment lost 4 bases and the J segment 7 bases; nucleotides outside the gene matches: 7. The CDR3 here is CASSPGSGGGNTQYF. CDR3 DNA: TGCGCCAGCAGCCCCGGTAGCGGGGGGGGGAATACGCAGTATTTT.

V gene TRBV19 combines with J gene TRBJ1-5, with a tentative D call TRBD1 (5 bases). This CDR3 spans 15 amino acids. In germline, CDR1 is LNHDA, CDR2 SQIVND (reference sequence). V lost 4 bases to trimming and J lost 1 base, with 11 bases between them. This CDR3 reads CASSNGRESNQPQHF. CDR3 bases: TGTGCCAGTAGTAATGGCAGGGAAAGCAATCAGCCCCAGCATTTT.

The CDR3 DNA follows: TGTGCCAGCAGTAGTGCTAGCACAGATACGCAGTATTTT. Translating it yields CASSSASTDTQYF. The chain employs TRBV7-9 and TRBJ2-3; D not certain. This CDR3 is 13 amino acids long. Germline V lookup: CDR1 SEHNR, CDR2 FQNEAQ (reference sequence). V lost 6 bases, J lost 0 bases, and 7 bases lay in between. Supplemented by reference TRBV7-9 and TRBJ2-3, the full variable domain reads DTGVSQNPRHKITKRGQNVTFRCDPISEHNRLYWYRQTLGQGPEFLTYFQNEAQLEKSRLLSDRFSAERPKGSFSTLEIQRTEQGDSAMYLCASSSASTDTQYFGPGTRLTVL.